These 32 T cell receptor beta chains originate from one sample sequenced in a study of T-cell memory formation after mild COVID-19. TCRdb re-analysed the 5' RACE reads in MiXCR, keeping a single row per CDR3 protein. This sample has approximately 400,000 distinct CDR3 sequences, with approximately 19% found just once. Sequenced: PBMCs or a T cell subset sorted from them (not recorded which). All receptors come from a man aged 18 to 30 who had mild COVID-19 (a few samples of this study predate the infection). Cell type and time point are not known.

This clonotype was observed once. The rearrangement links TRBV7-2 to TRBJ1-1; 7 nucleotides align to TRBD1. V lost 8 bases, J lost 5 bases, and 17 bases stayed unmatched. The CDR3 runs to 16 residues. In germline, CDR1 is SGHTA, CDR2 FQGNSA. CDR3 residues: CASGPGTGVVGTEAFF. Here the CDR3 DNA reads TGTGCCAGCGGTCCGGGAACAGGGGTCGTTGGGACTGAAGCTTTCTTT.

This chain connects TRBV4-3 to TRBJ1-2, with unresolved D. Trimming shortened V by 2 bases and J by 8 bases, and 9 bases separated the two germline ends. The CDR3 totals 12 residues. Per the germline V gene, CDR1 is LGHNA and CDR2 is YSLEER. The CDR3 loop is CASSQRLGGYTF. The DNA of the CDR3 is TGCGCCAGCAGCCAAAGACTCGGGGGCTACACCTTC.

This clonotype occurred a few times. The CDR3 loop reads CSVALGEHTDTQYF. The CDR3 nucleotides are TGCAGCGTGGCTTTGGGGGAGCACACAGATACGCAGTATTTT. The gene calls are TRBV29-1 and TRBJ2-3, with D perhaps matching TRBD1 or TRBD2 (5 bases each). Looked up from germline, CDR1 is SQVTM and CDR2 is ANQGSEA. The CDR3 consists of 14 residues. V was pared by 6 bases and J by 2 bases, with 15 bases between.

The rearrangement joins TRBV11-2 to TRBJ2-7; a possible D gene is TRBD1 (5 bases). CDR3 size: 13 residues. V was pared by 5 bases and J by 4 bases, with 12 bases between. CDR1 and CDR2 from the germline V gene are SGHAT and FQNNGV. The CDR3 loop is CASSRGSGYEQYF. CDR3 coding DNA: TGTGCCAGCAGCAGAGGATCAGGGTACGAGCAGTACTTC.

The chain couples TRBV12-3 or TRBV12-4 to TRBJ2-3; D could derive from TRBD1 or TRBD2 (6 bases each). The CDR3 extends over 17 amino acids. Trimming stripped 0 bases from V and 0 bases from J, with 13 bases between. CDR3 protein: CASSLAQRGPSTDTQYF. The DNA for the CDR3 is TGTGCCAGCAGTTTAGCGCAACGGGGGCCTAGCACAGATACGCAGTATTTT.

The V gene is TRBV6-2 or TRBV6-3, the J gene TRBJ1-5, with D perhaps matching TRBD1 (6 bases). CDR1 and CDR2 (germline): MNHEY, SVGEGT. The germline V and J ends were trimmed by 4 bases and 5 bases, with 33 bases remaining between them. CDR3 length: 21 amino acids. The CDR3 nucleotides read TGTGCCAGCAGTTCCATACTAAACCTACAACGGCGGGGGGCCCGTTATCAGCCCCAGCATTTT. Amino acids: CASSSILNLQRRGARYQPQHF.

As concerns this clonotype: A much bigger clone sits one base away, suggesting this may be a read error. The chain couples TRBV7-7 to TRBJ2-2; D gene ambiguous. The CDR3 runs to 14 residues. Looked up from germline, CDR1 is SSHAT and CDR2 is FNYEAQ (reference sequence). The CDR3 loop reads CASSLLLNTGELFF. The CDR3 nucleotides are TGTGCTAGCAGCTTACTTCTGAACACCGGGGAGCTGTTTTTT. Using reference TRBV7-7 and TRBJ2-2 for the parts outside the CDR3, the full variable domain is GAGVSQSPRYKVTKRGQDVTLRCDPISSHATLYWYQQALGQGPEFLTYFNYEAQPDKSGLPSDRFSAERPEGSISTLTIQRTEQRDSAMYRCASSLLLNTGELFFGEGSRLTVL.

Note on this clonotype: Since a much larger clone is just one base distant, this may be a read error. The DNA for the CDR3 is TGTGTCAGCAGCCAAGTGGGTAGCACAGATACGCAGTATTTT. Translated, it gives CVSSQVGSTDTQYF. The chain employs TRBV4-2 and TRBJ2-3; D unclear. Germline CDR1 LGHNA, CDR2 YNFKEQ. CDR3 length: 14 residues.

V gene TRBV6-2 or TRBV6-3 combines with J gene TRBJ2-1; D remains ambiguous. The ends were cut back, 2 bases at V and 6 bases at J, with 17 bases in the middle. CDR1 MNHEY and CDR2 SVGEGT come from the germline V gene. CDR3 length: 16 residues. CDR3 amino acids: CASSYPLGPLPNEQFF. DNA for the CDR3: TGTGCCAGCAGTTACCCCCTGGGCCCCCTTCCCAATGAGCAGTTCTTC.

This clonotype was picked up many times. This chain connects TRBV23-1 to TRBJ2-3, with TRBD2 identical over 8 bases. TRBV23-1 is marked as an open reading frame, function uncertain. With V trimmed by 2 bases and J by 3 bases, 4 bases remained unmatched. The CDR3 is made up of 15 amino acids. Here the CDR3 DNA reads TGCGCCAGCAGTCAAGGTAGCGGGGAGACAGATACGCAGTATTTT. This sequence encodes CASSQGSGETDTQYF.

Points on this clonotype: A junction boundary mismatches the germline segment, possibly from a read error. The CDR3 bases are TGCAGTTCTAGGGGGGACAGGGTGAACACTGAAGCTTTCTTT. Residues: CSSRGDRVNTEAFF. The genes are TRBV20-1 and TRBJ1-1; 9 positions agree with TRBD1. This CDR3 comprises 14 residues. Germline V lookup: CDR1 DFQATT, CDR2 SNEGSKA (reference sequence).

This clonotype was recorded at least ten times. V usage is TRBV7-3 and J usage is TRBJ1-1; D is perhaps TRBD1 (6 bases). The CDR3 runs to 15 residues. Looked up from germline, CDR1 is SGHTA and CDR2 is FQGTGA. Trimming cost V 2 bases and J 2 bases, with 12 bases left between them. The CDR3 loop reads CASSLFHGGNTEAFF. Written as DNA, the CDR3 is TGTGCCAGCAGCTTATTCCACGGGGGCAACACTGAAGCTTTCTTT.

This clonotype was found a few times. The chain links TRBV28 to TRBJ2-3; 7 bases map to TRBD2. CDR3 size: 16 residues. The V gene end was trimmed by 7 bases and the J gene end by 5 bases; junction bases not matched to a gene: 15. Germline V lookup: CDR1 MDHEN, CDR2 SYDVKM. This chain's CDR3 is CASITPWGGSGDTQYF. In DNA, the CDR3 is TGTGCCAGCATTACACCTTGGGGAGGGTCTGGAGATACGCAGTATTTT. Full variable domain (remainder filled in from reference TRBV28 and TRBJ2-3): DVKVTQSSRYLVKRTGEKVFLECVQDMDHENMFWYRQDPGLGLRLIYFSYDVKMKEKGDIPEGYSVSREKKERFSLILESASTNQTSMYLCASITPWGGSGDTQYFGPGTRLTVL.

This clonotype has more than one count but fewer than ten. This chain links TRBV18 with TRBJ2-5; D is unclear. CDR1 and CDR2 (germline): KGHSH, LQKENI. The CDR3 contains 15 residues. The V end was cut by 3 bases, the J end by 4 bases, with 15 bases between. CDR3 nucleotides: TGTGCCAGCTCACCCCTCCATCCCGCACGAGAGACCCAGTACTTC. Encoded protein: CASSPLHPARETQYF. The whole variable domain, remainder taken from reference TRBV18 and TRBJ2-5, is NAGVMQNPRHLVRRRGQEARLRCSPMKGHSHVYWYRQLPEEGLKFMVYLQKENIIDESGMPKERFSAEFPKEGPSILRIQQVVRGDSAAYFCASSPLHPARETQYFGPGTRLLVL.

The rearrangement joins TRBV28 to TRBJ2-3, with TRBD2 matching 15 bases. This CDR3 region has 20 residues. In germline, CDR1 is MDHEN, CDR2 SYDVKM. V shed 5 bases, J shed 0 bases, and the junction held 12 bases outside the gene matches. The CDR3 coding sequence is TGTGCCAGCAGTCTAGGACTAGCGGGGGGGCAGGTCTCCAGCACAGATACGCAGTATTTT. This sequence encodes CASSLGLAGGQVSSTDTQYF.

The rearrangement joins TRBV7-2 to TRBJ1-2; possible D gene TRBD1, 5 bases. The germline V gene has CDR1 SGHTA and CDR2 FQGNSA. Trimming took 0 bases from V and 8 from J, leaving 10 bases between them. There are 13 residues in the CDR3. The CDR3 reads CASSLAQGQGYTF. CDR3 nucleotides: TGTGCCAGCAGCTTAGCGCAGGGTCAAGGCTACACCTTC.

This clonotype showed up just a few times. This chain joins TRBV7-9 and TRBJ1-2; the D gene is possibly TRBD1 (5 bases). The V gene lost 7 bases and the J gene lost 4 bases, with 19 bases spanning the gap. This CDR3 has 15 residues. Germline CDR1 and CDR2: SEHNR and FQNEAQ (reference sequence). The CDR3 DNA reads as TGTGCCAGCACCACCGCAAATAGGGGCCTCTATGGCTACACCTTC. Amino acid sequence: CASTTANRGLYGYTF.

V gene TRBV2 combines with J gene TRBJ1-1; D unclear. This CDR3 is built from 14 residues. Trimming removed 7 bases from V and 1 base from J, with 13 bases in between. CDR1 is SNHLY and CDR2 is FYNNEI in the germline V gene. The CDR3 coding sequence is TGTGCCAGCACGTATTCAGGCAGGAACACTGAAGCTTTCTTT. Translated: CASTYSGRNTEAFF.

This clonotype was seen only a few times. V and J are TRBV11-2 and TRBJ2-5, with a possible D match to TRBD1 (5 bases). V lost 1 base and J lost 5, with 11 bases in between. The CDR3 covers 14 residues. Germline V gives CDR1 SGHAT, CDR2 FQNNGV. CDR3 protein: CASSLGSGAETQYF. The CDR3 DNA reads TGTGCCAGCAGCTTAGGTTCTGGGGCCGAGACCCAGTACTTC.

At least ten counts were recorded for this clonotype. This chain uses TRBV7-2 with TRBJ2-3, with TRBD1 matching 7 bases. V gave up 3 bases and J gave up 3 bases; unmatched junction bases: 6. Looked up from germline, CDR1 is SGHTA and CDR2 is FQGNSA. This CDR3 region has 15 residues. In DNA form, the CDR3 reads TGTGCCAGCAGCTTCGGGGCAGGGGGTACAGATACGCAGTATTTT. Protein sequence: CASSFGAGGTDTQYF.

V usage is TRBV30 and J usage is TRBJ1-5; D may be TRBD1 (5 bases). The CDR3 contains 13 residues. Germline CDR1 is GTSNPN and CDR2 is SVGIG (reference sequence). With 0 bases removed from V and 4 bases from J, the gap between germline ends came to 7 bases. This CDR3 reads CAWSVQGNQPQHF. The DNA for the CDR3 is TGTGCCTGGAGTGTCCAGGGAAATCAGCCCCAGCATTTT.

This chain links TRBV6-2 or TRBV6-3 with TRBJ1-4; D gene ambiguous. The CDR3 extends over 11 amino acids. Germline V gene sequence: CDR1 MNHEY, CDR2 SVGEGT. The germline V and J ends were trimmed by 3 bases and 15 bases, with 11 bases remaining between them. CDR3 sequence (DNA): TGTGCCAGCAGTTATCACTCGGCGGTGTTTTTT. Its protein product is CASSYHSAVFF.

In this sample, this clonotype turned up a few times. CDR3: CASSLVAGAASSTDTQYF. CDR3 sequence (DNA): TGTGCCAGCAGCTTAGTCGCGGGTGCGGCCTCTAGCACAGATACGCAGTATTTT. The V and J genes are TRBV7-6 and TRBJ2-3; maybe TRBD2 (5 bases). V was cut by 1 base and J by 0 bases, with 17 bases left in between. Germline loops: CDR1 SGHVS, CDR2 FNYEAQ. The CDR3 consists of 18 residues.

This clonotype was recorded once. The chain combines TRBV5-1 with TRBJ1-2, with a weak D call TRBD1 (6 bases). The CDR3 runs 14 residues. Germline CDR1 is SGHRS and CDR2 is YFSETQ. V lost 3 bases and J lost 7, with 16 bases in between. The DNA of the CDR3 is TGCGCCAGCAGCTGGGGACATGGGGCTTTTGGCTACACCTTC. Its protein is CASSWGHGAFGYTF.

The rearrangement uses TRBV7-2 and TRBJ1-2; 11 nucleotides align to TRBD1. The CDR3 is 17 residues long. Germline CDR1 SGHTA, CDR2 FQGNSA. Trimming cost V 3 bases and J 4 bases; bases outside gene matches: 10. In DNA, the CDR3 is TGTGCCAGCAGCTTGATTGAGGACAGGGGGCGCTCCTATGGCTACACCTTC. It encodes CASSLIEDRGRSYGYTF. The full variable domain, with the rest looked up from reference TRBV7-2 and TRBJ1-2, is GAGVSQSPSNKVTEKGKDVELRCDPISGHTALYWYRQSLGQGLEFLIYFQGNSAPDKSGLPSDRFSAERTGGSVSTLTIQRTQQEDSAVYLCASSLIEDRGRSYGYTFGSGTRLTVV.

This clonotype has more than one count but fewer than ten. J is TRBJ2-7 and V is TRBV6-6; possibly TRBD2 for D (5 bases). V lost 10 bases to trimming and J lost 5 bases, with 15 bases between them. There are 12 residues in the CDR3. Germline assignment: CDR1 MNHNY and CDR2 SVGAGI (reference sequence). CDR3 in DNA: TGTGCCACCGGGAAAGGAGTAGACGAGCAGTACGTC. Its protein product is CATGKGVDEQYV.

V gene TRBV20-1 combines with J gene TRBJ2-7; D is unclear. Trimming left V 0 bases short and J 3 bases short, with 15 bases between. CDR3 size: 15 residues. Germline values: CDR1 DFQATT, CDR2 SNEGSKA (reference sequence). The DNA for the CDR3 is TGCAGTGCTAGAGATCAGAGAGCCACTTACTACGAGCAGTACGTC. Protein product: CSARDQRATYYEQYV.

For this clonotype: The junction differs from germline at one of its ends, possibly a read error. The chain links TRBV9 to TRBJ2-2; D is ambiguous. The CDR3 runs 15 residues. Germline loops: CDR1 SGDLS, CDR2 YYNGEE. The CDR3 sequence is CASSAHEAKTGELFF. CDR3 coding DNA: TGTGCCAGCAGCGCCCACGAGGCGAAAACCGGGGAGCTGTTTTTT.

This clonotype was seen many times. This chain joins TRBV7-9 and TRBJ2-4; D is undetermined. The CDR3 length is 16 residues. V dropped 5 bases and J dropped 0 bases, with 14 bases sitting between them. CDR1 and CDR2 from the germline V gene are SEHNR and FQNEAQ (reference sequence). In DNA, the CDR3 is TGTGCCAGCAGCCCACCCTATATTCTAGCCAAAAACATTCAGTACTTC. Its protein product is CASSPPYILAKNIQYF.

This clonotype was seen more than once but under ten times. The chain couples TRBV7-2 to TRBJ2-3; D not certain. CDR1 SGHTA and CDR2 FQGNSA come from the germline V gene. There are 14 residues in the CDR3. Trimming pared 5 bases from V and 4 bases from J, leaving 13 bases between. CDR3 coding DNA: TGTGCCAGCAGCCCTATATTAGGCGCAGATACGCAGTATTTT. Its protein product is CASSPILGADTQYF.

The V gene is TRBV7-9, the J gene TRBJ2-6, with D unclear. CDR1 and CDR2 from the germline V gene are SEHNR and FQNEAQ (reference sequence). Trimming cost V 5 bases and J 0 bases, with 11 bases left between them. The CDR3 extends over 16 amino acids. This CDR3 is CASSAGSHSGANVLTF. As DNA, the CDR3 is TGTGCCAGCAGCGCCGGGTCCCACTCTGGGGCCAACGTCCTGACTTTC.

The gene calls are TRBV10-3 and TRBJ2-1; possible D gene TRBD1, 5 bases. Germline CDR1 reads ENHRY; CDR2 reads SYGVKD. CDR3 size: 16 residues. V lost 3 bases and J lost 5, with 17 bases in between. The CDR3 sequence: CAISDRQGRVDNEQFF. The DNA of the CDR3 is TGTGCCATCAGTGACCGCCAGGGCCGGGTCGACAATGAGCAGTTCTTC.